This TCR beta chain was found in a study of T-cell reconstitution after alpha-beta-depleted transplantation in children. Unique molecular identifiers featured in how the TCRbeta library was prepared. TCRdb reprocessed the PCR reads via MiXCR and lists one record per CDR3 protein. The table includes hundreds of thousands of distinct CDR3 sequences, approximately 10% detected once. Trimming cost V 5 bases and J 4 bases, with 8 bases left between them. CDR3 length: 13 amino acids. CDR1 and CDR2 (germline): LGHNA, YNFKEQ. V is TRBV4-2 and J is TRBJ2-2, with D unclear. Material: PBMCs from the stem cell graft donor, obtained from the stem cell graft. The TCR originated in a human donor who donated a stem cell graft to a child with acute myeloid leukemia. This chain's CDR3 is CASSTLLTGELFF. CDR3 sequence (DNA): TGTGCCAGCAGCACACTCCTCACCGGGGAGCTGTTTTTT.